This T cell receptor (beta chain) was documented in a study of cytomegalovirus exposure and HLA in healthy donors. Study as a whole: Clustering assigned around 77% of the approximately 370 genotyped donors to the Caucasian-associated ancestry cluster. Study outcomes and limitations: With later analysis, a missense DCLRE1C variant became linked to TCR beta V- and J-gene trimming.

CDR3 length: 15 amino acids. Trimming took off 5 bases at V and 7 bases at J, with 18 bases between the two ends. Germline V gives CDR1 LNHDA, CDR2 SQIVND (reference sequence). Turning to this clone: What it recognizes is unknown.

Use of 60 Vbeta and 13 Jbeta primers characterized the PCR. Sequenced by immunoSEQ multiplex PCR; TCRdb stores in-frame clones only, minus some. The table has approximately 150,000 clones, less than 90% seen once. The material sequenced was PBMCs. The sequence came from a boy aged 2 to 9 in good health and CMV-seronegative. This rearrangement joins TRBV19 to TRBJ2-1; weak D call: TRBD1 (5 bases). The CDR3 DNA is TGTGCCAGTAGTTCGAACAGGCCCCCTGGGAATGAGCAGTTCTTC. Protein product: CASSSNRPPGNEQFF. Looking up the rest from reference TRBV19 and TRBJ2-1 gives the full variable domain: DGGITQSPKYLFRKEGQNVTLSCEQNLNHDAMYWYRQDPGQGLRLIYYSQIVNDFQKGDIAEGYSVSREKKESFPLTVTSAQKNPTAFYLCASSSNRPPGNEQFFGPGTRLTVL.